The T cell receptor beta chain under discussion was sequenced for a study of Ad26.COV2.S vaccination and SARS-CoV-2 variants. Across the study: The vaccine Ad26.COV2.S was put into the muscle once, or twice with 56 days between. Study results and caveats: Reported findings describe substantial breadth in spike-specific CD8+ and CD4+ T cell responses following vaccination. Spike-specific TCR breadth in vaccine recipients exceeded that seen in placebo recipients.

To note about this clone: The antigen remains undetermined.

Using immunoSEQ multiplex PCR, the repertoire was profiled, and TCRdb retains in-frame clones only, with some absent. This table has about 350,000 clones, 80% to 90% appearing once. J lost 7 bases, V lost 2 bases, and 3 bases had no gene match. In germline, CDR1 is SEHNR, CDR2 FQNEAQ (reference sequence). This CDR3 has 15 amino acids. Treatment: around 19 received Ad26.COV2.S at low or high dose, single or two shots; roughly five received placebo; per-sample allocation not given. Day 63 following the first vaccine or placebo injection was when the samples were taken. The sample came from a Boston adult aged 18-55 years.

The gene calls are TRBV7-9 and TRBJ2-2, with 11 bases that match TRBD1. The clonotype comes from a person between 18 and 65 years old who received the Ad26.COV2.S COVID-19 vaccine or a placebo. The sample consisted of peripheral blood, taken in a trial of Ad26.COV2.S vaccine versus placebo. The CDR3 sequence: CASSLRTGGVGELFF. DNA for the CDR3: TGTGCCAGCAGCTTAAGGACAGGGGGCGTCGGGGAGCTGTTTTTT. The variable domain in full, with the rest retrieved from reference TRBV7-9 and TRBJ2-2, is DTGVSQNPRHKITKRGQNVTFRCDPISEHNRLYWYRQTLGQGPEFLTYFQNEAQLEKSRLLSDRFSAERPKGSFSTLEIQRTEQGDSAMYLCASSLRTGGVGELFFGEGSRLTVL.